This TCR beta chain was sequenced during a study of monozygotic twins with inflammatory bowel disease (dated by TCRdb to between 2017 and 2020). Study-wide context: In total, about 30 monozygotic twin pairs made up the full study: 19 Danish pairs, all IBD-discordant, plus nine German pairs, of which four were IBD-concordant and five were IBD-discordant. The search for disease-associated traits relied mainly on comparing IBD patients with their genetically identical healthy co-twins within discordant pairs. Each individual had, on average, about 151 000 unique TCRalpha sequences and 181 000 unique TCRbeta sequences available for analysis.

The CDR3, cysteine through phenylalanine, is 12 amino acids long. The nucleotide record is missing. CDR1 and CDR2, looked up from the germline V gene (reference sequence), are DFQATT and SNEGSKA. A roughly 2.4 ml peripheral blood sample was drawn into PAXgene tubes per donor and stored at -80°C. Without any T cell sorting, total RNA was extracted from whole blood using the PAXgene blood miRNA kit on an automated QIAcube. Peripheral blood from monozygotic twin pairs who were concordant or discordant for inflammatory bowel disease underwent deep TCRalpha and TCRbeta repertoire profiling using unique molecular barcoding. Smoking habits were recorded for all twin pairs, with individuals classified as current, former or never smokers. Concerning this clonotype itself: The antigen this receptor binds is unknown.

Study-wide conclusions, independent of this receptor: TCRbeta repertoire diversity, by inverse Simpson index, was decreased in IBD patients compared with their healthy co-twins. Background noise and inter-individual variability may have been introduced into the repertoires by the differing immunosuppressive treatments among patients. The results gave no support for a single strong signal or clonotype linked to IBD. Fewer clonotypes were shared with other individuals by IBD patients than by healthy twins, most markedly in patients showing signs of disease activity. No difference in repertoire similarity was observed between concordant and discordant twins, possibly owing to limited statistical power. Distinction between different T cell subtypes could not be achieved in the analysis.

The library was made by 5' RACE. For each TCR library, 3,000 to 4,000 ng of total RNA was used. For each sample, cDNA synthesis was carried out in eight separate reactions using SMARTScribe reverse transcriptase. During cDNA synthesis, template switching was used to introduce unique molecular identifiers that contained a 6-nucleotide sample barcode. Amplification of TCRalpha and TCRbeta cDNA involved two nested PCRs of 16 and 9 cycles, and each PCR was followed by bead purification. Before amplification, the cDNA was treated with uracil DNA-glycosylase and purified using the QIAquick PCR purification kit. The second PCR added Illumina TruSeq-compatible adapters along with sample-specific barcodes. Library quality and concentration were assessed using TapeStation and Qubit, and about 5 ng of each library was pooled. Pooled libraries were sequenced on an Illumina HiSeq2500 single-index Rapid Run with 2 x 100 bp reads and custom sequencing primers. Per the original workflow: UMI-based consensus assembly with MiGEC version 1.2.6 was used to correct PCR and sequencing errors. V(D)J alignment, clonotype assembly and CDR3 extraction were performed with MiXCR version 2.1.1. To normalise gene usage, clonotype sharing and MAIT/NKT TCR abundance, the top 1000, 10 000 and 20 000 clonotypes in each sample were analysed. Diversity was computed as the inverse Simpson index with the vegan R package after downsampling to 27 000 UMIs. Paired Mann-Whitney U tests on discordant twin pairs were used, with Benjamini-Hochberg multiple-testing correction. Following reprocessing of the reads by TCRdb, the data hold one row per CDR3 protein sequence and no DNA is available. These V and J calls are TCRdb output, not the study's own analysis. This sample's table carries 330,000 or so distinct CDR3 sequences. The ten biggest clones cover approximately 2% of the sample.

Sequenced: blood. The receptor chain draws on TRBV20-1 and TRBJ2-1; TCRdb lists TRBD1, though no DNA is available to test this call. The sequence came from a human donor with ulcerative colitis or Crohn's disease, or a healthy co-twin of an affected twin (not recorded which). The encoded CDR3 is CSARLRGYEQFF.